Each of the 23 T cell receptor beta chains below was sequenced from the same sample in a study of blood T cells in healthy people across ages. Through a sample-barcoded 5' primer and a J-beta primer mix, a second PCR was run for roughly 6 to 11 cycles. TCRdb redid the calling of the 5' RACE reads with MiXCR, one entry per CDR3 protein. The top ten hold roughly 8% of the sample, which has some 1.5 million distinct CDR3 sequences, about 28% seen once. The sequenced sample consisted of blood. These receptors were taken from a woman in her thirties in good health.

This clonotype came up a few times. Its ends do not fully match the called genes, so a read error is possible. The chain is built from TRBV12-3 or TRBV12-4 and TRBJ2-5; D assignment may be TRBD1 or TRBD2 (6 bases each). The CDR3 is made up of 14 amino acids. The CDR3 sequence is CASTQGRPGETPYF. As DNA, the CDR3 is TGTGCCAGCACCCAGGGGAGGCCAGGGGAGACCCCGTACTTC.

This rearrangement joins TRBV5-1 to TRBJ2-3; D uncertain. This CDR3 has 13 amino acids. CDR1 SGHRS and CDR2 YFSETQ come from the germline V gene. V lost 6 bases and J 5 bases, leaving 13 bases between the germline ends. The CDR3 protein is CASIRRDKDTQYF. CDR3 DNA: TGCGCCAGCATCCGACGTGACAAAGATACGCAGTATTTT.

The table lists this clonotype with a few counts. The chain recombines TRBV20-1 with TRBJ2-3; TRBD2 aligns across 14 bases. The germline V gene encodes CDR1 DFQATT and CDR2 SNEGSKA (reference sequence). V lost 3 bases, J lost 4 bases, and 6 bases stayed unmatched. The CDR3 extends over 16 amino acids. CDR3 nucleotide sequence: TGCAGTGCTAGTCGCCGACTAGCGGGGGGGGCAGATACGCAGTATTTT. Translating gives CSASRRLAGGADTQYF.

A note on this clonotype: This clone may be a read error of a much larger clone one base away. The chain has TRBV10-3 and TRBJ2-7, with a weak D call TRBD1 (6 bases). Germline values: CDR1 ENHRY, CDR2 SYGVKD. Trimming stripped 2 bases from V and 5 bases from J, with 13 bases between. The CDR3 runs to 14 residues. CDR3 amino acids: CAISEPNRVDEQYF. The CDR3 DNA is TGTGCCATCAGTGAGCCAAACAGGGTGGACGAGCAGTACTTC.

This clonotype was counted at least ten times. The junction differs from germline at one of its ends, possibly a read error. The rearrangement joins TRBV7-6 to TRBJ2-7, with unresolved D. This CDR3 has 13 amino acids. CDR1 SGHVS and CDR2 FNYEAQ come from the germline V gene. The CDR3 here is CASSLASPYEQYF. The CDR3 nucleotides are TGTGCCAGCAGCTTAGCGTCACCCTATGAGCAGTACTTC.

This clonotype occurred once. This sequence joins TRBV3-1 and TRBJ1-2; D might be TRBD1 (6 bases). The germline V gene encodes CDR1 LGHDT and CDR2 YNNKEL (reference sequence). This CDR3 region has 15 residues. The germline V and J ends were trimmed by 0 bases and 2 bases, with 10 bases remaining between them. The CDR3 here is CASSQEGGLNYGYTF. The CDR3, as DNA: TGTGCCAGCAGCCAAGAGGGGGGCCTAAACTATGGCTACACCTTC.

This clonotype was seen ten or more times. CDR3: CAVWDRGFNEQFF. The CDR3 bases are TGCGCCGTTTGGGACAGGGGATTCAATGAGCAGTTCTTC. The chain recombines TRBV29-1 with TRBJ2-1, with TRBD1 matching 10 bases. This CDR3 has 13 residues. Germline V gene lookup returns CDR1 SQVTM and CDR2 ANQGSEA.

This clonotype was picked up many times. The rearrangement joins TRBV7-9 to TRBJ2-1; either TRBD1 or TRBD2 may fit D (5 bases each). Germline-derived CDR1 and CDR2 are SEHNR and FQNEAQ (reference sequence). V was pared by 6 bases and J by 7 bases, with 22 bases between. This CDR3 has 16 residues. CDR3 loop: CASRAPRDDSRNEQFF. CDR3 nucleotide sequence: TGTGCCAGCAGGGCCCCCCGGGACGACTCTAGGAATGAGCAGTTCTTC.

V gene TRBV12-3 or TRBV12-4 combines with J gene TRBJ2-7; weak D call: TRBD1 (6 bases). V lost 7 bases and J 1 base, leaving 17 bases between the germline ends. The CDR3 extends over 15 amino acids. DNA of the CDR3: TGTGCCAGCACCTTAGGTGGGGGCGGGTCCTACGAGCAGTACTTC. Amino acid sequence: CASTLGGGGSYEQYF.

This clonotype came up a few times. The J gene is TRBJ1-1, the V gene TRBV2; 8 bases agree with TRBD1. This CDR3 comprises 14 residues. Unmatched junction bases numbered 10, after V lost 7 bases and J lost 6 bases. CDR1 is SNHLY, CDR2 FYNNEI, per germline. The CDR3 DNA reads as TGTGCCAGCATGACAGGGGTTCGCGCATCTGAAGCTTTCTTT. Translating gives CASMTGVRASEAFF.

J is TRBJ1-5 and V is TRBV4-1; 8 bases align to TRBD1. This CDR3 has 17 residues. Trimming cost V 1 base and J 7 bases; bases outside gene matches: 12. In germline, CDR1 is MGHRA, CDR2 YSYEKL. The CDR3 coding sequence is TGCGCCAGCAGCCAAGGGGCAGGGGGCTGGCACCGCCAGCCCCAGCATTTT. This translates into CASSQGAGGWHRQPQHF.

This clonotype was seen only a few times. The rearrangement joins TRBV7-9 to TRBJ2-3; D might be TRBD1 (6 bases). The CDR3 has 13 amino acids. CDR1 and CDR2 from the germline V gene are SEHNR and FQNEAQ (reference sequence). V shed 8 bases and J shed 1 base, with 10 bases lying between them. The CDR3 region is CASGWTGTDTQYF. In nucleotides, the CDR3 is TGTGCCAGCGGCTGGACAGGCACAGATACGCAGTATTTT.

Notes on this clonotype: At one end, the junction sequence differs from germline, possibly due to a read error. The chain employs TRBV3-1 and TRBJ2-4; a weak D match, TRBD2 (6 bases). CDR1 LGHDT and CDR2 YNNKEL come from the germline V gene (reference sequence). This CDR3 is built from 14 residues. The CDR3 region is CASGQGSGEDIQYF. The CDR3 coding sequence is TGTGCCAGCGGCCAAGGGTCGGGGGAGGACATTCAGTACTTC. The full variable domain, its missing parts supplied by reference TRBV3-1 and TRBJ2-4, is DTAVSQTPKYLVTQMGNDKSIKCEQNLGHDTMYWYKQDSKKFLKIMFSYNNKELIINETVPNRFSPKSPDKAHLNLHINSLELGDSAVYFCASGQGSGEDIQYFGAGTRLSVL.

This clonotype has more than one count but fewer than ten. The rearrangement joins TRBV30 to TRBJ2-4; a weak D match, TRBD2 (5 bases). The J call may be in error: the DNA end matches TRBJ2-5 better. CDR1 is GTSNPN, CDR2 SVGIG, per germline (reference sequence). The CDR3 covers 14 residues. The CDR3 sequence is CAWSVGLGEETQYF. The CDR3 nucleotides are TGTGCCTGGAGTGTAGGTCTGGGAGAAGAGACCCAGTACTTC.

This clonotype was seen a few times. The chain combines TRBV9 with TRBJ1-5, with D possibly matching TRBD1 (5 bases). Per the germline V gene, CDR1 is SGDLS and CDR2 is YYNGEE. This CDR3 spans 15 amino acids. Trimming removed 4 bases from V and 4 bases from J, with 15 bases in between. The CDR3 nucleotides are TGTGCCAGCAGCCTAACTCCAGGGAGAAATCAGCCCCAGCATTTT. This gives the protein CASSLTPGRNQPQHF.

On this clonotype: Likely a read error: the CDR3 ends without its conserved phenylalanine or tryptophan. The chain has TRBV5-1 and TRBJ2-3, with 10 bases aligning to TRBD1. After removal of 4 bases from V and 2 bases from J, the junction contained 7 bases not matched to a gene. The CDR3 runs to 16 residues. The V gene's germline CDR1 is SGHRS and CDR2 YFSETQ. The CDR3 DNA is TGCGCCAGCAGCCCGGGACAGGGGCTTGTCACAGATACGCAGTATTGT. Amino acid sequence: CASSPGQGLVTDTQYC.

The chain combines TRBV5-5 with TRBJ1-2, with TRBD1 matching 7 bases. With 0 bases clipped from V and 0 bases from J, the junction kept 14 bases outside the gene matches. The CDR3 covers 19 residues. CDR1 SGHKS and CDR2 YYEKEE come from the germline V gene (reference sequence). CDR3 nucleotides: TGTGCCAGCAGCTTGGAGGGGTCCCGGGACAGAGTGCCTAACTATGGCTACACCTTC. The encoded protein is CASSLEGSRDRVPNYGYTF. Supplemented by reference TRBV5-5 and TRBJ1-2, the full variable domain reads DAGVTQSPTHLIKTRGQQVTLRCSPISGHKSVSWYQQVLGQGPQFIFQYYEKEERGRGNFPDRFSARQFPNYSSELNVNALLLGDSALYLCASSLEGSRDRVPNYGYTFGSGTRLTVV.

This chain joins TRBV20-1 and TRBJ2-1; perhaps D is TRBD1 or TRBD2 (6 bases each). With 5 bases removed from V and 0 bases from J, the gap between germline ends came to 17 bases. Germline V CDR1 and CDR2: DFQATT, SNEGSKA (reference sequence). The CDR3 is 16 residues long. The CDR3: CSALRGGTYSYNEQFF. The DNA for the CDR3 is TGCAGTGCTCTTAGAGGGGGGACGTACTCCTACAATGAGCAGTTCTTC.

This clonotype was detected only a few times. Likely a read error: the CDR3 ends without its conserved phenylalanine or tryptophan. The chain uses TRBV5-1 and TRBJ2-1; a weak D match, TRBD2 (7 bases). From germline, CDR1 is SGHRS and CDR2 YFSETQ. CDR3 length: 14 amino acids. V shed 4 bases and J shed 7 bases, with 15 bases lying between them. The CDR3 spells CASSPGAGENEQFV. CDR3 sequence (DNA): TGCGCCAGCAGCCCGGGGGCGGGAGAGAATGAGCAGTTCGTC.

This clonotype was picked up many times. The J gene is TRBJ2-7, the V gene TRBV20-1; D might be TRBD2 (6 bases). This CDR3 has 15 residues. Per germline, CDR1 DFQATT and CDR2 SNEGSKA (reference sequence). The V and J ends lost 1 base and 0 bases respectively, with 13 bases between them. The CDR3 region is CSARVADLSSYEQYF. DNA of the CDR3: TGCAGTGCTAGAGTAGCGGACCTTAGCTCCTACGAGCAGTACTTC.

In DNA form, the CDR3 reads TGCGCCAGCAGCTTGCCCGGACAGTTCTATGGCTACACCTTC. This gives the protein CASSLPGQFYGYTF. The chain links TRBV5-1 to TRBJ1-2, with D tentatively TRBD1 (6 bases). Trimming pared 1 base from V and 4 bases from J, leaving 11 bases between. Per the germline V gene, CDR1 is SGHRS and CDR2 is YFSETQ. The CDR3 is 14 residues long.

This chain uses TRBV5-1 with TRBJ1-2, with 9 bases that match TRBD1. Germline V gene data show CDR1 as SGHRS and CDR2 as YFSETQ. The V segment lost 8 bases and the J segment 7 bases; nucleotides outside the gene matches: 9. The CDR3 is made up of 13 amino acids. The CDR3: CASKRTGEFGYTF. The CDR3 region has the DNA TGCGCCAGTAAACGGACAGGGGAGTTTGGCTACACCTTC.

This clonotype appeared a few times. V is TRBV10-3 and J is TRBJ2-7; D assignment may be TRBD1 or TRBD2 (7 bases each). The CDR3 contains 15 residues. The V end was cut by 3 bases, the J end by 7 bases, with 19 bases between. Germline CDR1 ENHRY, CDR2 SYGVKD. CDR3 amino acids: CAISDSGLGGGEQYF. CDR3 DNA: TGTGCCATCAGTGATTCAGGACTAGGGGGCGGTGAGCAGTACTTC.